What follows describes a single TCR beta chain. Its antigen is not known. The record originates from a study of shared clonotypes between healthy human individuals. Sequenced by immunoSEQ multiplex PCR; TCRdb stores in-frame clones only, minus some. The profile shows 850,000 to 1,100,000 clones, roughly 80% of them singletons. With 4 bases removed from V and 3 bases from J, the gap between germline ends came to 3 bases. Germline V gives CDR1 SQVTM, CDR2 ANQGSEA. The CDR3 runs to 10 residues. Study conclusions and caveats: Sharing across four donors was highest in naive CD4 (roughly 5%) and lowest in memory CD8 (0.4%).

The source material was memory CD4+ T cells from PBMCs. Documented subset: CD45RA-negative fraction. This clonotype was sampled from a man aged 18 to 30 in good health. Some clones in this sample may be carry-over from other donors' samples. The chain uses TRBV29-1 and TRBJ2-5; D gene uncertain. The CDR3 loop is CSVAEETQYF. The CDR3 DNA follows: TGCAGCGTTGCCGAAGAGACCCAGTACTTC.